These 2 T cell receptor beta chains came from one sample sequenced in a study of blood T cell repertoires in COVID-19. This table comes from immunoSEQ multiplex PCR, and its TCRdb copy is limited to in-frame clones, with some not included. The table records 200,000 to 300,000 clones, around nine tenths of them present only once. What was sequenced was peripheral blood. All receptors come from a man aged 80 or over with acute or convalescent COVID-19.

The chain carries TRBV7-2 and TRBJ2-3; TRBD2 matches 10 bases. The CDR3 covers 15 residues. In germline, CDR1 is SGHTA, CDR2 FQGNSA. V was pared by 3 bases and J by 2 bases, with 2 bases of the junction left unmatched. The CDR3 region is CASSFTSGTTDTQYF. CDR3 in DNA: TGTGCCAGCAGCTTCACTAGCGGGACCACAGATACGCAGTATTTT.

The gene calls are TRBV6-5 and TRBJ2-1, with 13 bases fitting TRBD2. With V trimmed by 6 bases and J by 8 bases, 7 bases remained unmatched. The germline gives CDR1 MNHEY, CDR2 SVGAGI. This CDR3 is 15 amino acids long. The CDR3 nucleotides are TGTGCCAGCAGAGCCGGGACTAGCGGGACCGATGAGCAGTTCTTC. This translates into CASRAGTSGTDEQFF.